This is a list of T cell receptor beta chains from one sample in a study of identical twins. From the 5' RACE reads, TCRdb called clonotypes with MiXCR, one entry per CDR3 protein. Altogether a few hundred thousand distinct CDR3 sequences are present, under 12% being singletons, with the ten largest covering about 9%. The source material was memory T cells sorted from blood. These receptors all come from a man between 45 and 60 years old in good health. Each CDR3 is given with its conserved first and last residue. A D gene is named only where the DNA matches it firmly. A clone size is listed for some rows: how often the clone was seen (once, few, many), or a class if it is expanded.

>TRBV29-1|TRBD2|TRBJ2-1|many
CSVDGGSTYNEQFF
TGCAGCGTTGACGGCGGGAGCACCTACAATGAGCAGTTCTTC
>TRBV6-2/TRBV6-3|TRBD2|TRBJ2-3|many
CASSYGSGSPDTQYF
TGTGCCAGCAGTTACGGGAGCGGGAGTCCAGATACGCAGTATTTT
>TRBV4-2|.|TRBJ1-3|few
CASSQDSRQSERNTIYF
TGTGCCAGCAGCCAAGATTCCCGACAGAGCGAGCGAAACACCATATATTTT
>TRBV5-1|.|TRBJ1-1|many
CANSLKGEAMNTEAFF
TGCGCCAACAGCTTAAAAGGGGAGGCTATGAACACTGAAGCTTTCTTT
>TRBV29-1|TRBD2|TRBJ2-1|many
CSVAKRGFEDNEQFF
TGCAGCGTTGCAAAGCGGGGCTTTGAGGACAATGAGCAGTTCTTC
>TRBV20-1|.|TRBJ2-3|many
CSARDPAGDLVDTQYF
TGCAGTGCTAGAGATCCGGCGGGCGACTTAGTGGATACGCAGTATTTT
>TRBV4-3|.|TRBJ2-5|.
CASSPQGQETQYF
TGCGCCAGCAGCCCACAGGGTCAAGAGACCCAGTACTTC
>TRBV5-1|.|TRBJ2-5|few
CASSLEPDPTETQYF
TGCGCCAGCAGCTTGGAGCCAGACCCCACAGAGACCCAGTACTTC
>TRBV7-2|.|TRBJ2-7|many
CASSPRVRSYEQYF
TGTGCCAGCAGCCCGAGGGTGCGCTCCTACGAGCAGTACTTC
>TRBV5-8|.|TRBJ2-7|.
CASSLSGTRYEQYF
TGTGCCAGCAGCTTGTCGGGCACCCGCTACGAGCAGTACTTC
>TRBV12-3/TRBV12-4|.|TRBJ1-2|many
CASSLTRWKGYTF
TGTGCCAGCAGTTTAACCAGGTGGAAAGGCTACACCTTC
>TRBV20-1|TRBD2|TRBJ2-3|few
CSARVSGRTDTQYF
TGCAGTGCTAGAGTAAGCGGGAGGACAGATACGCAGTATTTT
>TRBV2|TRBD1|TRBJ2-2|few
CASRKRTGPTGELFF
TGTGCCAGCAGAAAAAGGACAGGGCCAACCGGGGAGCTGTTTTTT
>TRBV6-5|.|TRBJ2-6|.
CASSLGQLNSGANVLTF
TGTGCCAGCAGTTTGGGACAACTAAACTCTGGGGCCAACGTCCTGACTTTC
>TRBV6-1|.|TRBJ1-6|once
CASSETGAVNSPLHF
TGTGCCAGCAGTGAAACGGGTGCCGTTAATTCACCCCTCCACTTT
>TRBV20-1|TRBD2|TRBJ2-1|.
CSARVGGTSGYNEQFF
TGCAGTGCTAGAGTGGGGGGGACTAGCGGTTACAATGAGCAGTTCTTC
>TRBV6-1|.|TRBJ1-2|few
CASSRSLTDNYGYTF
TGTGCCAGCAGTCGATCCCTGACCGATAACTATGGCTACACCTTC
>TRBV20-1|TRBD2|TRBJ2-1|.
CSARSGGGNNEQFF
TGCAGTGCTAGAAGCGGGGGGGGTAACAATGAGCAGTTCTTC
>TRBV12-3/TRBV12-4|.|TRBJ2-4|many
CASSPEDRGKNIQYF
TGTGCCAGCAGCCCAGAGGACAGAGGCAAAAACATTCAGTACTTC
>TRBV20-1|TRBD2|TRBJ2-1|.
CSASGGLAGAGYNEQFF
TGCAGTGCTTCAGGGGGACTAGCGGGAGCTGGGTACAATGAGCAGTTCTTC
>TRBV6-1|TRBD2|TRBJ2-7|many
CASMIAGVSYEQYF
TGTGCCAGCATGATAGCGGGGGTCTCCTACGAGCAGTACTTC
>TRBV20-1|.|TRBJ1-1|few
CSARDHKHSITEAFF
TGCAGTGCTAGAGATCACAAACATTCGATCACTGAAGCTTTCTTT
>TRBV2|TRBD2|TRBJ2-1|few
CASSGGGGATEQFF
TGTGCCAGCTCGGGCGGCGGGGGGGCCACTGAGCAGTTCTTC
>TRBV2|TRBD1|TRBJ2-3|many
CASRVQGSPTDTQYF
TGTGCCAGCAGGGTACAGGGGTCCCCCACAGATACGCAGTATTTT
>TRBV20-1|.|TRBJ2-4|.
CSAIPLVAATGNIQYF
TGCAGTGCTATCCCCCTGGTAGCGGCTACGGGAAACATTCAGTACTTC
>TRBV5-1|TRBD2|TRBJ2-5|.
CASRVGRKAGGETQYF
TGCGCCAGCAGGGTTGGGCGCAAAGCGGGAGGCGAGACCCAGTACTTC
>TRBV20-1|TRBD1|TRBJ1-1|many
CSAGTATRTEAFF
TGCAGTGCCGGGACAGCGACAAGAACTGAAGCTTTCTTT
>TRBV6-1|.|TRBJ2-5|many
CASSPHGQYQETQYF
TGTGCCAGCAGCCCACACGGGCAGTACCAAGAGACCCAGTACTTC
>TRBV5-1|TRBD1|TRBJ2-3|few
CASSYWTGDDTQYF
TGCGCCAGCAGTTATTGGACAGGGGACGATACGCAGTATTTT
>TRBV6-2/TRBV6-3|.|TRBJ1-2|many
CASSYLQVEDYGYTF
TGTGCCAGCAGCTACCTCCAGGTCGAGGACTATGGCTACACCTTC
>TRBV12-3/TRBV12-4|.|TRBJ1-6|many
CASSSQAYSPLHF
TGTGCCAGCAGTTCCCAGGCCTATTCACCCCTCCACTTT
>TRBV5-1|.|TRBJ1-6|many
CASSSPLHF
TGCGCCAGTTCTTCACCCCTCCACTTT
>TRBV5-4|TRBD2|TRBJ2-7|many
CASSLTSGVTYEQYF
TGTGCCAGCAGCTTGACTAGCGGGGTCACCTACGAGCAGTACTTC
>TRBV6-4|TRBD2|TRBJ2-1|many
CASSPLAGEGNEQFF
TGTGCCAGCAGTCCACTAGCGGGAGAGGGAAATGAGCAGTTCTTC
>TRBV20-1|TRBD1|TRBJ2-7|many
CSASLTGGRREQYF
TGCAGTGCTAGTTTGACAGGGGGCAGGAGAGAGCAGTACTTC
>TRBV11-2|.|TRBJ2-7|few
CASSISLGVAEQYF
TGTGCCAGCAGCATTAGCCTAGGAGTCGCCGAGCAGTACTTC
>TRBV6-2/TRBV6-3|.|TRBJ2-1|.
CASSFHRESFGNEQFF
TGTGCCAGCAGTTTCCACCGGGAGTCCTTCGGGAATGAGCAGTTCTTC
>TRBV3-1|.|TRBJ1-2|few
CASSSTTGRSGYTF
TGTGCCAGCAGCTCTACCACAGGGCGTTCGGGCTACACCTTC
>TRBV19|TRBD2|TRBJ2-5|.
CASSTRSPLAGGEKETQYF
TGTGCCAGTAGTACCCGATCCCCCCTAGCGGGAGGTGAGAAAGAGACCCAGTACTTC
>TRBV6-5|.|TRBJ2-7|.
CASSYSPGRHEQYF
TGTGCCAGCAGTTACTCTCCAGGACGCCATGAGCAGTACTTC
>TRBV10-3|TRBD2|TRBJ2-3|.
CAIQSREISTDTQYF
TGTGCCATTCAATCGCGGGAGATCAGCACAGATACGCAGTATTTT
>TRBV12-3/TRBV12-4|.|TRBJ1-3|.
CASSLWTAGNTIYF
TGTGCCAGCAGTTTATGGACAGCTGGAAACACCATATATTTT
>TRBV6-5|.|TRBJ2-7|few
CASSYSGTYEQYF
TGTGCCAGCAGTTACTCCGGGACCTACGAGCAGTACTTC
>TRBV5-1|TRBD1|TRBJ1-1|.
CSSSRDSFPF
TGCTCCAGCAGCCGGGACAGTTTCCCCTTT
>TRBV20-1|.|TRBJ1-1|.
CSARWPGWNTEAFF
TGCAGTGCTAGGTGGCCAGGGTGGAACACTGAAGCTTTCTTT
>TRBV25-1|TRBD1|TRBJ2-3|many
CASRDGQGFADTQYF
TGTGCCAGCAGAGATGGACAGGGGTTTGCAGATACGCAGTATTTT
>TRBV6-2/TRBV6-3|TRBD1|TRBJ2-6|few
CASSTDRGTNSGANVLTF
TGTGCCAGCAGCACAGACAGGGGGACCAACTCTGGGGCCAACGTCCTGACTTTC
>TRBV24-1|TRBD1|TRBJ1-2|.
CATSEGQFYGYTF
TGTGCCACCAGTGAGGGACAGTTCTATGGCTACACCTTC
>TRBV2|TRBD1|TRBJ1-2|.
CASSELGTGSNYGYTF
TGTGCCAGCAGTGAATTGGGGACAGGGAGTAATTATGGCTACACCTTC
>TRBV7-9|.|TRBJ2-2|.
CASPMGRRSGELFF
TGTGCCAGCCCCATGGGGCGCAGGTCCGGGGAGCTGTTTTTT
>TRBV18|.|TRBJ1-2|many
CASSPRIDRRANYGYTF
TGTGCCAGCTCACCACGAATAGACAGGAGAGCTAACTATGGCTACACCTTC
>TRBV25-1|TRBD1|TRBJ2-1|many
CASSPRTGLSNEQFF
TGTGCCAGCAGTCCAAGGACAGGGTTGAGCAATGAGCAGTTCTTC
>TRBV5-1|.|TRBJ2-2|.
CASSETPPGVGPGELFF
TGCGCCAGCAGCGAAACCCCGCCAGGGGTGGGGCCCGGGGAGCTGTTTTTT
>TRBV5-1|TRBD2|TRBJ2-1|many
CASTETIGTNNEQFF
TGCGCCAGCACCGAAACTATTGGGACTAACAATGAGCAGTTCTTC
>TRBV11-2|.|TRBJ1-2|few
CASSIRVDYGYTF
TGTGCCAGCAGCATTAGGGTGGATTATGGCTACACCTTC
>TRBV7-2|TRBD1|TRBJ2-1|many
CASSRSRQGRYEQFF
TGTGCCAGCAGCCGAAGCCGACAGGGGAGGTATGAGCAGTTCTTC
>TRBV12-3/TRBV12-4|.|TRBJ2-7|.
CASSLLGDSEQYF
TGTGCCAGCAGTTTACTAGGTGACTCCGAGCAGTACTTC
>TRBV7-2|.|TRBJ2-7|many
CASSGTPAYEQYF
TGTGCCAGCAGTGGGACACCAGCCTACGAGCAGTACTTC
>TRBV5-4|TRBD2|TRBJ2-5|.
CASSGSGVQETQYF
TGTGCCAGCAGCGGAAGCGGGGTACAAGAGACCCAGTACTTC
>TRBV25-1|.|TRBJ1-2|.
CASSGRGTNYGYTF
TGTGCCAGCTCGGGACGGGGTACTAACTATGGCTACACCTTC